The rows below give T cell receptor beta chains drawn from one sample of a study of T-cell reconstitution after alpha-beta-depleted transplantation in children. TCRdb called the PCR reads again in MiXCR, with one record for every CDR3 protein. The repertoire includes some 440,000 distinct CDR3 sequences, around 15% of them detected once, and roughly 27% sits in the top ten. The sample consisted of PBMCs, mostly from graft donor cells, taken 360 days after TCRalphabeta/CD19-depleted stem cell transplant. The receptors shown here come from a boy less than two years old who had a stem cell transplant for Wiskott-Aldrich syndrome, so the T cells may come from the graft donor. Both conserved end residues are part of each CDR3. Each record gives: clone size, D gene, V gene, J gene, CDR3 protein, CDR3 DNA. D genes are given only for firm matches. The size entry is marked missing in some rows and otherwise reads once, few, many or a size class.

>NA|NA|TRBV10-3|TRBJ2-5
CAISEVRVLNYPQETQYF
TGTGCCATCAGTGAAGTAAGGGTACTCAACTATCCGCAAGAGACCCAGTACTTC
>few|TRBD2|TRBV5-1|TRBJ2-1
CASSPGWGLAGQSSYNEQFF
TGCGCCAGCAGCCCCGGGTGGGGACTAGCGGGACAGAGCTCCTACAATGAGCAGTTCTTC
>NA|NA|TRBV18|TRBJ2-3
CASSPPPGFTQYF
TGTGCCAGCTCACCGCCGCCTGGGTTTACGCAGTATTTT
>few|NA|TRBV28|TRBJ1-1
CASSQRGWGDTEAFF
TGTGCCAGCAGTCAAAGAGGCTGGGGGGACACTGAAGCTTTCTTT
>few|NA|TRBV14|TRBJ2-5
CASSHQGLQETQYF
TGTGCCAGCAGCCATCAGGGTCTTCAAGAGACCCAGTACTTC
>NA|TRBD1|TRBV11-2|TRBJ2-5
CASSHSRTGEVRETQYF
TGTGCCAGCAGCCATAGTAGGACAGGGGAGGTTCGAGAGACCCAGTACTTC
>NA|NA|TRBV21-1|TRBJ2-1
CASTQGTGNEQFF
TGTGCCAGCACCCAGGGGACAGGAAATGAGCAGTTCTTC
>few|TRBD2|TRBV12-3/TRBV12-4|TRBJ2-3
CASRTSGSTDTQYF
TGTGCCAGCAGGACTAGCGGGAGCACAGATACGCAGTATTTT
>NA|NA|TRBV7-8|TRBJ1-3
CASSLWGGVFTGNTIYF
TGTGCCAGCAGCTTATGGGGAGGGGTATTTACTGGAAACACCATATATTTT
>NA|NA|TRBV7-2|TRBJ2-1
CASSPLRRGHNEQFF
TGTGCCAGCAGTCCCCTCAGGAGGGGCCACAATGAGCAGTTCTTC
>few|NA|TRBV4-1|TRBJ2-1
CASRGIQGKNEQFF
TGCGCCAGCCGAGGGATACAGGGTAAGAATGAGCAGTTCTTC
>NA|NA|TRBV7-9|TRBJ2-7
CASSLAGPPEEQYF
TGTGCCAGCAGCTTAGCGGGACCCCCAGAAGAGCAGTACTTC
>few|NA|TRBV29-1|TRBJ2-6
CSVQRPGANVLTF
TGCAGCGTCCAGAGACCCGGGGCCAACGTCCTGACTTTC
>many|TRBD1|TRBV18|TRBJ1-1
CASSPRQGGTEAFF
TGTGCCAGCTCACCAAGACAGGGAGGAACTGAAGCTTTCTTT
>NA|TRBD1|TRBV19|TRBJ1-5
CASMGQGPLSNQPQHF
TGTGCCAGTATGGGACAGGGCCCCCTTAGCAATCAGCCCCAGCATTTT
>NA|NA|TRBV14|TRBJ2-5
CASSQSVTVEATQYF
TGTGCCAGCAGCCAGTCGGTGACAGTCGAAGCGACCCAGTACTTC
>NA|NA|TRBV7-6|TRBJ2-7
CASSLAGLLGEQYF
TGTGCCAGCAGCTTAGCGGGCCTGCTTGGCGAGCAGTACTTC
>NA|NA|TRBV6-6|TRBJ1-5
CASSYSHNEPQHF
TGTGCCAGCAGTTACAGCCACAATGAACCCCAGCATTTT
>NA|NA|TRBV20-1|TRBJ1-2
CSAREGVGYTF
TGCAGTGCTAGAGAGGGGGTCGGCTACACCTTC
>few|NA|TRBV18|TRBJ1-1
CASSLRPARAFF
TGTGCCAGCTCCCTGAGGCCCGCGAGGGCTTTCTTT
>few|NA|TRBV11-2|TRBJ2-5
CASSHSGETQYF
TGTGCCAGCAGCCATAGCGGAGAGACCCAGTACTTC
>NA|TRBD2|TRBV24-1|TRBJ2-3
CATSVKAGGPTDTQYF
TGTGCCACCAGTGTCAAGGCGGGGGGGCCAACAGATACGCAGTATTTT
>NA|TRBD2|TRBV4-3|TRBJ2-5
CASSQKGLAGIQETQYF
TGCGCCAGCAGCCAGAAAGGACTAGCGGGAATTCAAGAGACCCAGTACTTC
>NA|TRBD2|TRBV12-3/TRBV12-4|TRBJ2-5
CASSVAAGGQETQYF
TGTGCCAGCAGCGTTGCGGCGGGGGGGCAAGAGACCCAGTACTTC
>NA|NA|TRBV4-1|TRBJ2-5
CASSQFATEHQIQETQYF
TGCGCCAGCAGCCAGTTCGCGACAGAGCACCAGATCCAAGAGACCCAGTACTTC
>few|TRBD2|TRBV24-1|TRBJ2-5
CATGTSGIETQYF
TGTGCCACAGGGACTAGCGGAATAGAGACCCAGTACTTC
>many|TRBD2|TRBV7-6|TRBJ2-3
CASSLALAGSTQYF
TGTGCCAGCAGCTTAGCACTAGCGGGATCCACGCAGTATTTT
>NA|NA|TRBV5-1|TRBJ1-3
CASSLTGSPGNTIYF
TGCGCCAGCAGTCTTACAGGGTCCCCTGGAAACACCATATATTTT
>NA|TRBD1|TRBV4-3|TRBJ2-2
CASSRYRGLNTGELFF
TGCGCCAGCAGCCGCTACAGGGGCCTAAACACCGGGGAGCTGTTTTTT
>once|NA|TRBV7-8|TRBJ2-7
CASSFGHPDYYEQYF
TGTGCCAGCAGCTTTGGACATCCCGACTACTACGAGCAGTACTTC
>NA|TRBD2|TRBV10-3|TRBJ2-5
CAISPGGRTRETQYF
TGTGCCATCAGTCCCGGCGGGAGGACTCGGGAGACCCAGTACTTC
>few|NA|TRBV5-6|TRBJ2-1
CASSLWLRGQKGSYNEQFF
TGTGCCAGCAGCTTGTGGCTCCGGGGCCAAAAGGGATCCTACAATGAGCAGTTCTTC